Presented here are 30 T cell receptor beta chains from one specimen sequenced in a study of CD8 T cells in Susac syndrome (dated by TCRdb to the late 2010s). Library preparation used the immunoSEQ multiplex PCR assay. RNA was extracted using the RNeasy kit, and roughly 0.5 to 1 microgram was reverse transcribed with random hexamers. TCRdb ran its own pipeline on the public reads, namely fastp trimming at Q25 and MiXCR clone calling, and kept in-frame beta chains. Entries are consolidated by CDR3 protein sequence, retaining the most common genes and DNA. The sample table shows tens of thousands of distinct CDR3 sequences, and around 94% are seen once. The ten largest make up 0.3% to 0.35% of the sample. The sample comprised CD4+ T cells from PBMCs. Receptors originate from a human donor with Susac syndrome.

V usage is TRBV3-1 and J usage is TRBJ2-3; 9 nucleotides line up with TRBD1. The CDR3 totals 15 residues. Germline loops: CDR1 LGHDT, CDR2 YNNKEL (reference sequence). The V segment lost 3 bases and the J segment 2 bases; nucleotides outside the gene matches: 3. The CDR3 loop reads CASSQGQGPTDTQYF. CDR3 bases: TGTGCCAGCAGCCAGGGACAGGGTCCCACAGATACGCAGTATTTT.

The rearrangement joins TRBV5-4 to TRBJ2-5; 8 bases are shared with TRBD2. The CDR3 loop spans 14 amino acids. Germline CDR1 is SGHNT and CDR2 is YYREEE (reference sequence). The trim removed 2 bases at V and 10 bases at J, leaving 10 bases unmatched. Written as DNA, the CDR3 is TGTGCCAGCAGCTTCACGGGGGGGAGGAGTAACCAGTACTTC. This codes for CASSFTGGRSNQYF.

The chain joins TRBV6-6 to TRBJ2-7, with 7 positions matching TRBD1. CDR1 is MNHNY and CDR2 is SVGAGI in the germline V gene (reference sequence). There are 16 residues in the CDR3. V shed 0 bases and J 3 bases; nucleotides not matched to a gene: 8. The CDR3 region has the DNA TGTGCCAGCAGTTACTCCTCAGGGGGTGGGCACTACGAGCAGTACTTC. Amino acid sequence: CASSYSSGGGHYEQYF.

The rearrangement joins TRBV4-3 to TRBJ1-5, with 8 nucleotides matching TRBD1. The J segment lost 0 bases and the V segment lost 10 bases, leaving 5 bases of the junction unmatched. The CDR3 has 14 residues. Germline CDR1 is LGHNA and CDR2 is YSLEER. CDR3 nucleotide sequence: TGCGCCACCGGGACAGGCTATAGCAATCAGCCCCAGCATTTT. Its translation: CATGTGYSNQPQHF.

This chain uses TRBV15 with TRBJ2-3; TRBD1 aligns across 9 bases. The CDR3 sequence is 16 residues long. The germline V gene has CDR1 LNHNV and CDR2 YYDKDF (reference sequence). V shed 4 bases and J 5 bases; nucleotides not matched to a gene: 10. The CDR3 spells CATSTPDRGKIDTQYF. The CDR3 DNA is TGTGCCACCAGCACTCCGGACAGGGGTAAAATAGATACGCAGTATTTT.

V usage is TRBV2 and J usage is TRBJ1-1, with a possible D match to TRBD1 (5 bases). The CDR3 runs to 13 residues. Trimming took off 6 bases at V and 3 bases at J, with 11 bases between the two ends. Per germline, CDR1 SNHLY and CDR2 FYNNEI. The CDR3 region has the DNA TGTGCCAGCAGCGCCGACAGATACACTGAAGCTTTCTTT. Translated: CASSADRYTEAFF.

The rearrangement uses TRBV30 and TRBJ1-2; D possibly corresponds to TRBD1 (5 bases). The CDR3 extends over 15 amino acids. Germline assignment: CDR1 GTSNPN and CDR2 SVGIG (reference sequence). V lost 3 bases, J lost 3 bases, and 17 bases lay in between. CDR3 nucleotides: TGTGCCTGGAGCGCCGAAAGGGACGTCTACTATGGCTACACCTTC. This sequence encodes CAWSAERDVYYGYTF.

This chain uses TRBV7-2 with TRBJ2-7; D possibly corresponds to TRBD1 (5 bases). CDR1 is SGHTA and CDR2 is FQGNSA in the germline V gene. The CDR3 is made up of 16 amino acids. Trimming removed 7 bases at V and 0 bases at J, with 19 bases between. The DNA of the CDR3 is TGTGCCAGCACCCAAACAGGACCCCCCAGCTCCTACGAGCAGTACTTC. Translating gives CASTQTGPPSSYEQYF. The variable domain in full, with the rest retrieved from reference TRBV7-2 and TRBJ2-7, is GAGVSQSPSNKVTEKGKDVELRCDPISGHTALYWYRQSLGQGLEFLIYFQGNSAPDKSGLPSDRFSAERTGGSVSTLTIQRTQQEDSAVYLCASTQTGPPSSYEQYFGPGTRLTVT.

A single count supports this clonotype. For the CDR3, the DNA is TGTGCCAGCAGCTCCCTGGGAGCGGGGACAGATACGCAGTATTTT. Translated, it gives CASSSLGAGTDTQYF. The chain uses TRBV14 and TRBJ2-3; 7 nucleotides agree with TRBD2. The germline V gene has CDR1 SGHDN and CDR2 FVKESK. V lost 5 bases, J lost 3 bases, and 8 bases stayed unmatched. CDR3 length: 15 residues.

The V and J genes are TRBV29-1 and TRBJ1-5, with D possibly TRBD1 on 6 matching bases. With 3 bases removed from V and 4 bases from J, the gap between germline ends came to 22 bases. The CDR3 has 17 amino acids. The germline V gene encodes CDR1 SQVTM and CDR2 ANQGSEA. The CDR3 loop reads CSVDCSGASERNQPQHF. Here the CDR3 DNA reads TGCAGCGTTGATTGTTCGGGGGCCTCGGAGAGGAATCAGCCCCAGCATTTT.

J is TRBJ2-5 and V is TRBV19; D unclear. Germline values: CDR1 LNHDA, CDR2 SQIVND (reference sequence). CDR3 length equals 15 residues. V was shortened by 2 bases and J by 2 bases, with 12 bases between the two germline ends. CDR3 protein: CASSIRTGLQETQYF. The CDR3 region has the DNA TGTGCCAGTAGTATAAGGACGGGCCTTCAAGAGACCCAGTACTTC.

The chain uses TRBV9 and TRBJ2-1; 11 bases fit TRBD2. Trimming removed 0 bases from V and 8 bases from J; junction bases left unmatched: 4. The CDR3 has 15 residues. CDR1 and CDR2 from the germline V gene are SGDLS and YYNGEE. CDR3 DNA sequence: TGTGCCAGCAGCGTAGTAGCGGGGGGGAGAGATGAGCAGTTCTTC. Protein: CASSVVAGGRDEQFF.

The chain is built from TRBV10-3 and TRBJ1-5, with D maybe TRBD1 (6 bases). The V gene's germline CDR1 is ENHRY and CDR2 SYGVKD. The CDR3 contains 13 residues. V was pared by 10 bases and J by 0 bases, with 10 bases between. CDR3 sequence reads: CATGQSSNQPQHF. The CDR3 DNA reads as TGTGCCACCGGACAGTCTAGCAATCAGCCCCAGCATTTT.

CDR3 in amino acids: CASSLGAGKQFF. CDR3 nucleotide sequence: TGTGCCAGCAGCCTCGGGGCAGGGAAGCAGTTCTTC. The J gene is TRBJ2-1, the V gene TRBV3-1; possibly TRBD1 or TRBD2 for D (5 bases each). CDR1 LGHDT and CDR2 YNNKEL come from the germline V gene (reference sequence). V gave up 4 bases and J gave up 11 bases, with 12 bases separating them. The CDR3 runs 12 residues.

CDR3 loop: CARGNPGNGYTF. The DNA for the CDR3 is TGTGCCAGGGGCAACCCGGGGAATGGCTACACCTTC. The genes are TRBV2 and TRBJ1-2; unclear D gene. This CDR3 contains 12 residues. CDR1 SNHLY and CDR2 FYNNEI come from the germline V gene. Trimming stripped 9 bases from V and 6 bases from J, with 14 bases between.

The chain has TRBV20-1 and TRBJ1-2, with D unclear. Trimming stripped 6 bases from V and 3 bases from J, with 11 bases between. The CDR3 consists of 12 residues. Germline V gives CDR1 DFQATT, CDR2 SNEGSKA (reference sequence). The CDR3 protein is CSATPNYYGYTF. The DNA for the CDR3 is TGCAGTGCGACGCCAAATTACTATGGCTACACCTTC.

CDR3 loop: CASSQVTTALSYNSPLHF. CDR3 sequence (DNA): TGCGCCAGCAGCCAAGTTACCACGGCCCTCTCCTATAATTCACCCCTCCACTTT. The V and J genes are TRBV4-1 and TRBJ1-6; no clear D gene. Trimming took 1 base from V and 0 from J, leaving 13 bases between them. The V gene's germline CDR1 is MGHRA and CDR2 YSYEKL. The CDR3 contains 18 residues.

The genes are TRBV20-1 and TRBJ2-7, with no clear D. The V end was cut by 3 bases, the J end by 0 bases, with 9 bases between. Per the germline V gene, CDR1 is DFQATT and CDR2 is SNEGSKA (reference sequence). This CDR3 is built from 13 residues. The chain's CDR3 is CSARSSSSYEQYF. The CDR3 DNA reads TGCAGTGCTAGGTCTTCGAGCTCCTACGAGCAGTACTTC.

Written as DNA, the CDR3 is TGTGCCAGCAGTTCGACGGGACCGAGTTTGACCTATGGCTACACCTTC. It codes for CASSSTGPSLTYGYTF. V and J are TRBV12-3 or TRBV12-4 and TRBJ1-2; perhaps TRBD1 as D (5 bases). Trimming shortened V by 4 bases and J by 4 bases, and 19 bases separated the two germline ends. The CDR3 has 16 amino acids.

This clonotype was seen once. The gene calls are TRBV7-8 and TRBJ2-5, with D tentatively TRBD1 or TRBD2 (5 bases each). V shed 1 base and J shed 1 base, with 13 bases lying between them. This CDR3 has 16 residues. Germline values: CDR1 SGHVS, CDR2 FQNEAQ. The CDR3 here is CASSLVVWDGQETQYF. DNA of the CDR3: TGTGCCAGCAGCTTAGTGGTCTGGGACGGCCAAGAGACCCAGTACTTC.

The CDR3 coding sequence is TGTGCCAGCAGCCAAGGGGAAACGAACACTGAAGCTTTCTTT. Translating it yields CASSQGETNTEAFF. The gene calls are TRBV3-1 and TRBJ1-1; no definite D call. There are 14 residues in the CDR3. Per germline, CDR1 LGHDT and CDR2 YNNKEL (reference sequence). Trimming took 1 base from V and 1 from J, leaving 7 bases between them.

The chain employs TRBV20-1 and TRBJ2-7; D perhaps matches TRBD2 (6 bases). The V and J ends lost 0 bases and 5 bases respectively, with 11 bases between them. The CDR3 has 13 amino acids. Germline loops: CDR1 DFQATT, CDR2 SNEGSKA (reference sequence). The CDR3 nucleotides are TGCAGTGCTAGAGAGGGCGGGAAGGACGAGCAGTACTTC. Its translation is CSAREGGKDEQYF.

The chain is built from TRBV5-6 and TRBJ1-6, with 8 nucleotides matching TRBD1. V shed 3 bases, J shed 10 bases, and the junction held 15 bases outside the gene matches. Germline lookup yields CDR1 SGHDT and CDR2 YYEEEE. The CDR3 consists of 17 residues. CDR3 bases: TGTGCCAGCAGCTCGCCGGTGGGGGGTACAGGGGGATCACCCCTCCACTTT. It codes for CASSSPVGGTGGSPLHF.

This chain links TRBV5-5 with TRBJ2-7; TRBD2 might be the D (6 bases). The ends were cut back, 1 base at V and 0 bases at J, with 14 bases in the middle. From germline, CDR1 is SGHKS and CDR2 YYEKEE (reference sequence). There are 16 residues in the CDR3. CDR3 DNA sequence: TGTGCCAGCAGCTTGTTGGGCGGGACGGGCTCCTACGAGCAGTACTTC. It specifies CASSLLGGTGSYEQYF.

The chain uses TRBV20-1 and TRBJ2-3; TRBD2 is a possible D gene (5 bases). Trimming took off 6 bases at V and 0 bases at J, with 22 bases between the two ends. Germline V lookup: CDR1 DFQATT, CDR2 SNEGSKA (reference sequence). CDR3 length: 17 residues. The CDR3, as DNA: TGCAGTGCAAGGACGGATGGTAGAGGGAAAAGCACAGATACGCAGTATTTT. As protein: CSARTDGRGKSTDTQYF.

CDR3 protein: CSASLGTGLYQPQHF. CDR3 DNA sequence: TGCAGTGCTAGTTTGGGGACAGGGCTCTATCAGCCCCAGCATTTT. J is TRBJ1-5 and V is TRBV20-1; 9 bases line up with TRBD1. Germline V gives CDR1 DFQATT, CDR2 SNEGSKA (reference sequence). J was trimmed by 5 bases and V by 3 bases; bases with no gene match: 8. The CDR3 is made up of 15 amino acids.

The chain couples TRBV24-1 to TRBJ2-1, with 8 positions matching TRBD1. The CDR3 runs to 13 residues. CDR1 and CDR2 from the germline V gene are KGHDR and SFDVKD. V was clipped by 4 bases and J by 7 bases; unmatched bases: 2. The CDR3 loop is CATSEGQVNEQFF. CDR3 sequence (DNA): TGTGCCACCAGTGAGGGACAGGTGAATGAGCAGTTCTTC.

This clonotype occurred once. Here the CDR3 reads CASSDESGAGAWGTQYF. CDR3 in DNA: TGTGCCAGCAGTGATGAAAGCGGAGCGGGGGCATGGGGGACCCAGTACTTC. This sequence joins TRBV25-1 and TRBJ2-5; TRBD2 agrees at 8 bases. CDR1 and CDR2 from the germline V gene are MGHDK and SYGVNS. The CDR3 covers 17 residues. V was clipped by 3 bases and J by 7 bases; unmatched bases: 16. The variable domain in full, with the rest retrieved from reference TRBV25-1 and TRBJ2-5, is EADIYQTPRYLVIGTGKKITLECSQTMGHDKMYWYQQDPGMELHLIHYSYGVNSTEKGDLSSESTVSRIRTEHFPLTLESARPSHTSQYLCASSDESGAGAWGTQYFGPGTRLLVL.

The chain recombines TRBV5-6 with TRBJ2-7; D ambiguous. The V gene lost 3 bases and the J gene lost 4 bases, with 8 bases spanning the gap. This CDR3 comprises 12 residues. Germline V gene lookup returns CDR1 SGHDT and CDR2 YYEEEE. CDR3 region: CASSSLSYEQYF. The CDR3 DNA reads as TGTGCCAGCAGCTCCTTAAGTTACGAGCAGTACTTC.

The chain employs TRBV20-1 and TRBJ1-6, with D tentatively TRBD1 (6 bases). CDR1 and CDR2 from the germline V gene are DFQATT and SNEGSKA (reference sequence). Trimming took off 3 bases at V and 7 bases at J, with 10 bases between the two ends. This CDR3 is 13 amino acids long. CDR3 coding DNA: TGCAGTGCTAGCCGGGACACCAATTCACCCCTCCACTTT. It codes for CSASRDTNSPLHF.